Each of the 8 T cell receptor beta chains below was sequenced from the same sample in a study of blood T cell repertoires in COVID-19. The protocol was immunoSEQ multiplex PCR, while the TCRdb copy is restricted to in-frame clones and leaves out a portion. The table lists about 61,000 clones, around four fifths of them singletons. Input material: peripheral blood. These receptors originate from a man in his 70s with acute or convalescent COVID-19.

This chain links TRBV10-3 with TRBJ2-5, with a possible D match to TRBD1 (5 bases). This CDR3 is 13 amino acids long. The V end was cut by 2 bases, the J end by 2 bases, with 6 bases between. Germline V gives CDR1 ENHRY, CDR2 SYGVKD. This CDR3 is CAISERGQETQYF. CDR3 in DNA: TGTGCCATCAGTGAGAGGGGTCAAGAGACCCAGTACTTC.

The J gene is TRBJ2-7, the V gene TRBV5-1, with 9 bases identical to TRBD1. CDR3 length: 14 amino acids. The V segment lost 6 bases and the J segment 0 bases; nucleotides outside the gene matches: 4. The V gene's germline CDR1 is SGHRS and CDR2 YFSETQ. The CDR3 sequence: CASTGTGHSYEQYF. CDR3 coding DNA: TGCGCCAGCACCGGGACAGGGCACTCCTACGAGCAGTACTTC.

Details on this clone: The same CDR3 arises from other DNA sequences in this sample as well. This rearrangement joins TRBV4-2 to TRBJ2-5; 8 nucleotides align to TRBD2. Germline loops: CDR1 LGHNA, CDR2 YNFKEQ. J lost 2 bases, V lost 1 base, and 9 bases had no gene match. The CDR3 runs 17 residues. CDR3 sequence reads: CASSQVGSGGRQETQYF. Here the CDR3 DNA reads TGTGCCAGCAGCCAAGTTGGCAGCGGGGGCCGTCAAGAGACCCAGTACTTC.

The chain couples TRBV29-1 to TRBJ2-3, with 7 bases lining up with TRBD2. The CDR3 is made up of 17 amino acids. With V trimmed by 6 bases and J by 0 bases, 15 bases remained unmatched. Germline-derived CDR1 and CDR2 are SQVTM and ANQGSEA. The CDR3 DNA is TGCAGCGTACAGCGAACCGGCGGGGGACCTAGCACAGATACGCAGTATTTT. It is translated as CSVQRTGGGPSTDTQYF.

The gene calls are TRBV28 and TRBJ1-4; 7 bases match TRBD1. Germline lookup yields CDR1 MDHEN and CDR2 SYDVKM. The J segment lost 8 bases and the V segment lost 7 bases, leaving 7 bases of the junction unmatched. This CDR3 is built from 13 residues. CDR3 nucleotides: TGTGCCAGCAACAGGGGCCGAGGAGAAAAACTGTTTTTT. Translation gives CASNRGRGEKLFF.

The J gene is TRBJ2-3, the V gene TRBV5-1, with 11 bases identical to TRBD2. The CDR3 covers 16 residues. V shed 0 bases and J 8 bases; nucleotides not matched to a gene: 8. Germline V gene lookup returns CDR1 SGHRS and CDR2 YFSETQ. CDR3 residues: CASSLALSGGAVTQYF. The CDR3 DNA reads TGCGCCAGCAGCTTGGCCCTTAGCGGGGGGGCCGTTACGCAGTATTTT.

V gene TRBV13 combines with J gene TRBJ1-2, with a tentative D call TRBD1 (6 bases). The germline V gene has CDR1 PRHDT and CDR2 FYEKMQ (reference sequence). Trimming pared 5 bases from V and 11 bases from J, leaving 18 bases between. The CDR3 sequence is 13 residues long. The CDR3 region is CASSPHTTDRYTF. CDR3 DNA sequence: TGTGCCAGCAGCCCGCATACCACGGACAGATACACCTTC.

V gene TRBV25-1 combines with J gene TRBJ1-4; D is perhaps TRBD1 (5 bases). Germline V gene lookup returns CDR1 MGHDK and CDR2 SYGVNS. V was clipped by 7 bases and J by 7 bases, with 16 bases between them. The CDR3 has 14 amino acids. CDR3 protein: CASTLGQGVEKLFF. The CDR3 DNA reads as TGTGCCAGCACCTTAGGCCAGGGCGTTGAAAAACTGTTTTTT.